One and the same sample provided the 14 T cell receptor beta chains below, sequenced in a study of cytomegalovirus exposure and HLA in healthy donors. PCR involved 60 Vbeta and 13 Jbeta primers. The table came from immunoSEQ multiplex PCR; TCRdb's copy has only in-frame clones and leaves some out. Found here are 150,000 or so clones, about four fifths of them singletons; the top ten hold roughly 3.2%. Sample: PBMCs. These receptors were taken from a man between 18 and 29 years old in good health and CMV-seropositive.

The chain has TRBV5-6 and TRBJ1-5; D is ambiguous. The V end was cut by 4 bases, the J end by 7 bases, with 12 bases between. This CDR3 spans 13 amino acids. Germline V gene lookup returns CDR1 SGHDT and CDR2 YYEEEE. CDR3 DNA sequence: TGTGCCAGCAGCGTCGGCGCCGGGCAGCCCCAGCATTTT. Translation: CASSVGAGQPQHF.

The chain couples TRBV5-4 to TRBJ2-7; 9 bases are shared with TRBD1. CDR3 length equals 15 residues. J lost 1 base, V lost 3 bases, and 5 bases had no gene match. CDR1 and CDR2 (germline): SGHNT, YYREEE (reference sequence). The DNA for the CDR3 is TGTGCCAGCAGCTACCCGGGACAGGGATCCTACGAGCAGTACTTC. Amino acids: CASSYPGQGSYEQYF.

In DNA form, the CDR3 reads TGTGCCAGCAGCTTATACGGAGGGCGGTATAGCAATCAGCCCCAGCATTTT. It translates to CASSLYGGRYSNQPQHF. J is TRBJ1-5 and V is TRBV7-2; D call uncertain. Germline CDR1 is SGHTA and CDR2 is FQGNSA. This CDR3 comprises 17 residues. V was cut by 2 bases and J by 0 bases, with 14 bases left in between.

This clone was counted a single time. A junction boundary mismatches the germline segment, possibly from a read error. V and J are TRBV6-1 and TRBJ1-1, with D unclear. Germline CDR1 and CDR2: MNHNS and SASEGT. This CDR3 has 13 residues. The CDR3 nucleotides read TGTGCCAGCAGAGAAGGCGGCGGCACTGAAGCTTTCTTT. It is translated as CASREGGGTEAFF.

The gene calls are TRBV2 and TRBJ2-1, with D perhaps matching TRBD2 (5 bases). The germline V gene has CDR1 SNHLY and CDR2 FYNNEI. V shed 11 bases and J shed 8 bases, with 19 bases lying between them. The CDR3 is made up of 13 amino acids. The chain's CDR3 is CAGREGPVYEQFF. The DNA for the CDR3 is TGTGCCGGACGGGAAGGGCCAGTGTATGAGCAGTTCTTC. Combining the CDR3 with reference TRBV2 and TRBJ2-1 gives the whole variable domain EPEVTQTPSHQVTQMGQEVILRCVPISNHLYFYWYRQILGQKVEFLVSFYNNEISEKSEIFDDQFSVERPDGSNFTLKIRSTKLEDSAMYFCAGREGPVYEQFFGPGTRLTVL.

The CDR3 sequence: CAWGGEKVYEQYF. The CDR3 DNA reads TGCGCCTGGGGGGGGGAGAAGGTCTACGAGCAGTACTTC. The J gene is TRBJ2-7, the V gene TRBV5-1, with TRBD2 identical over 7 bases. The V gene's germline CDR1 is SGHRS and CDR2 YFSETQ. This CDR3 is 13 amino acids long. Trimming took 10 bases from V and 3 from J; bases not matched to a gene: 10.

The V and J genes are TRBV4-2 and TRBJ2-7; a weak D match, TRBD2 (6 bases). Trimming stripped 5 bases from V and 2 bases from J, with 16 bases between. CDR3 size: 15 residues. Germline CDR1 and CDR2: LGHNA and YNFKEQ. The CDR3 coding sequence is TGTGCCAGCAGCTCCTTGGAGGGCTTAACCTACGAGCAGTACTTC. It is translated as CASSSLEGLTYEQYF.

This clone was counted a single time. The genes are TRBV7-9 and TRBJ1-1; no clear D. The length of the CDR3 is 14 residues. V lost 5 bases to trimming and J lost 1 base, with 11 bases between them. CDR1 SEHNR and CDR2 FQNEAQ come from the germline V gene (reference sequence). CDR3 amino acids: CASSPTDTNTEAFF. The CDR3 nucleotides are TGTGCCAGCAGCCCAACAGATACGAACACTGAAGCTTTCTTT.

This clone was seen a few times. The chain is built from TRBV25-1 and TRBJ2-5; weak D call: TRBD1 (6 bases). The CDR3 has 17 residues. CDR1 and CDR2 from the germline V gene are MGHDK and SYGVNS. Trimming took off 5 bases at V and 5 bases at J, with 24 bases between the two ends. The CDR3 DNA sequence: TGTGCCAGCAGTTTACTCCCGTCCCGGGCAGGGGATGAGACCCAGTACTTC. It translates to CASSLLPSRAGDETQYF.

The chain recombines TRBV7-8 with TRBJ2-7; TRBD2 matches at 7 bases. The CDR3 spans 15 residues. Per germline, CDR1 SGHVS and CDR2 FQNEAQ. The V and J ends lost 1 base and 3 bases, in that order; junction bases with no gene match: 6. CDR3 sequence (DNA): TGTGCCAGCAGCTTAGAGGCGGGAGCTTTCTACGAGCAGTACTTC. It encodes CASSLEAGAFYEQYF.

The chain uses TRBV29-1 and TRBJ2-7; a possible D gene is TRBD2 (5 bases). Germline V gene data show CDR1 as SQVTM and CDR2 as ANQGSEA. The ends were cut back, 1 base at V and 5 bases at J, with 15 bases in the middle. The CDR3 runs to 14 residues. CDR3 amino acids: CSVEGSGSTHEQYF. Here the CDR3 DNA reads TGCAGCGTTGAAGGGTCGGGAAGTACCCACGAGCAGTACTTC.

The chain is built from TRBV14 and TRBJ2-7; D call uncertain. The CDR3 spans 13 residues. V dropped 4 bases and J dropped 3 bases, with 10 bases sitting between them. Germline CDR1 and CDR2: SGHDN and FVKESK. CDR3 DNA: TGTGCCAGCAGCCTGTCCCCCGGCTACGAGCAGTACTTC. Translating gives CASSLSPGYEQYF.

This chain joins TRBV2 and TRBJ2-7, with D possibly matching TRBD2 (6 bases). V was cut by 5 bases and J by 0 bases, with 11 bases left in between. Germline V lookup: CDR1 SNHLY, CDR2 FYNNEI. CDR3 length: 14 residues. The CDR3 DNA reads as TGTGCCAGCAGTTCGCCGGGGGACTCCTACGAGCAGTACTTC. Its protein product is CASSSPGDSYEQYF.

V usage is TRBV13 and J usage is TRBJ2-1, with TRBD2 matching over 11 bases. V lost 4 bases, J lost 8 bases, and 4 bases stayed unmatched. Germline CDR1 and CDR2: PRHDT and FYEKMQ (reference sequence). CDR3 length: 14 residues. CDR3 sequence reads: CASSSSGRIHEQFF. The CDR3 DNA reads TGTGCCAGCAGCTCTAGCGGGAGGATCCATGAGCAGTTCTTC. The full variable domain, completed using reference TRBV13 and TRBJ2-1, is AAGVIQSPRHLIKEKRETATLKCYPIPRHDTVYWYQQGPGQDPQFLISFYEKMQSDKGSIPDRFSAQQFSDYHSELNMSSLELGDSALYFCASSSSGRIHEQFFGPGTRLTVL.